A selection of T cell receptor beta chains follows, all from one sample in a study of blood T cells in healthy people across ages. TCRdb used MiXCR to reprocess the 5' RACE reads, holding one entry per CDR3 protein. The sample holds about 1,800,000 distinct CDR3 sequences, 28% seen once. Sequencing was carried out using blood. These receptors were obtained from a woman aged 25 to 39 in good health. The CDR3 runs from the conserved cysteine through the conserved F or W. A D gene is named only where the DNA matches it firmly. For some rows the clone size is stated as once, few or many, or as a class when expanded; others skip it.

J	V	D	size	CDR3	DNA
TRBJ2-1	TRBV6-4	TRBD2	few	CASSEPGLTRNEQFF	TGTGCCAGCAGTGAACCGGGACTAACACGCAATGAGCAGTTCTTC
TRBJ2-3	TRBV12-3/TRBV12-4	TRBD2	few	CASTLSGSRGDTQYF	TGTGCCAGCACCCTTAGCGGGAGTAGGGGTGATACGCAGTATTTT
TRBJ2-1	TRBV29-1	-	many	CSVAGIVNEQFF	TGCAGCGTAGCGGGCATCGTCAATGAGCAGTTCTTC
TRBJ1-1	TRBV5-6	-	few	CARSRRGVNTEAFF	TGTGCCCGCAGCCGCCGGGGAGTGAACACTGAAGCTTTCTTT
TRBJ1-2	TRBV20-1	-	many	CSALRGGLYGYTF	TGCAGTGCGCTTAGAGGGGGTCTCTATGGCTACACCTTC
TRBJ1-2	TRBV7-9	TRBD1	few	CASSLTGDGAYGYTF	TGTGCCAGCAGCTTGACAGGGGATGGGGCCTATGGCTACACCTTC
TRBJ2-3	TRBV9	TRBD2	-	CASSVGLAGRTDTQYF	TGTGCCAGCAGCGTAGGGCTAGCGGGCCGCACAGATACGCAGTATTTT
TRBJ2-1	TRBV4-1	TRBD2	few	CASSRPTAGGHEQFF	TGCGCCAGCAGCCGCCCGACGGCGGGGGGGCATGAGCAGTTCTTC
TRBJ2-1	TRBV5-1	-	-	CASRTGEKNEQFF	TGCGCCAGCAGAACGGGAGAGAAAAATGAGCAGTTCTTC
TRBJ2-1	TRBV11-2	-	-	CASSLEGGPQSSSYNEQFF	TGTGCCAGCAGCCTAGAGGGGGGTCCTCAATCGAGCTCCTACAATGAGCAGTTCTTC
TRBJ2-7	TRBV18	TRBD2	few	CASSPRGLASNEQYF	TGTGCCAGCTCACCAAGGGGACTAGCATCCAACGAGCAGTACTTC
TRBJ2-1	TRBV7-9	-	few	CASSLLAEGLHRSEQFF	TGTGCCAGCAGCTTACTTGCGGAGGGCCTACATCGATCGGAGCAGTTCTTC
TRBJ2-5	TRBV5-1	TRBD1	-	CASNTGGETQYF	TGCGCCAGCAATACAGGGGGGGAGACCCAGTACTTC
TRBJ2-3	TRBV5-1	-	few	CASSSDATYTQYF	TGCGCCAGCAGTTCAGACGCCACATATACGCAGTATTTT
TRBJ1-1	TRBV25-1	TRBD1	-	CASSKGTGRVFF	TGTGCCAGCAGTAAAGGGACAGGAAGAGTTTTCTTT
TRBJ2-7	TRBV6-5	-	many	CASSRGTGGGSYEQYF	TGTGCCAGCAGTCGAGGAACAGGGGGGGGCTCCTACGAGCAGTACTTC
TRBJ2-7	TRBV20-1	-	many	CSARNPRNVGEQYF	TGCAGTGCTAGAAACCCCCGAAACGTGGGCGAGCAGTACTTC
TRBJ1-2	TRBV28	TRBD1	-	CASSVPRQGGYTF	TGTGCCAGCAGTGTACCCCGACAGGGGGGCTACACCTTC
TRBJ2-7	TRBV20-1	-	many	CSARGQFLGQYF	TGCAGTGCTAGAGGGCAGTTCCTGGGGCAGTACTTC